The 11 T cell receptor beta chains listed next were all sequenced from one sample in a study of shared clonotypes between healthy human individuals. Sequencing used immunoSEQ multiplex PCR; TCRdb keeps in-frame clones, though not all of them. The sample contains about 2.4 million clones, roughly 93% of which appear only once. Sequences were obtained from naive CD4+ T cells from PBMCs. The subset was: CD45RA+ positively selected. Source of these receptors: a man aged 18 to 29 in good health. Some clones in this sample may be carry-over from other donors' samples.

The chain has TRBV4-2 and TRBJ2-6; 11 positions agree with TRBD1. This CDR3 is built from 17 residues. Trimming cost V 5 bases and J 1 base; bases outside gene matches: 4. The germline V gene has CDR1 LGHNA and CDR2 YNFKEQ. CDR3 sequence (DNA): TGTGCCAGCAGCGGTGGACAGGGGGCATCTGGGGCCAACGTCCTGACTTTC. Protein sequence: CASSGGQGASGANVLTF.

Written as DNA, the CDR3 is TGTGCCAGCAGCGTGGGACACTTCTATGGCTACACCTTC. This translates into CASSVGHFYGYTF. The V and J genes are TRBV9 and TRBJ1-2, with D possibly matching TRBD1 (6 bases). The CDR3 totals 13 residues. V dropped 2 bases and J dropped 4 bases, with 9 bases sitting between them. Germline V gene data show CDR1 as SGDLS and CDR2 as YYNGEE.

The chain uses TRBV7-9 and TRBJ1-2; D unclear. Germline V lookup: CDR1 SEHNR, CDR2 FQNEAQ (reference sequence). The CDR3 sequence is 13 residues long. The germline V and J ends were trimmed by 1 base and 4 bases, with 7 bases remaining between them. CDR3 sequence (DNA): TGTGCCAGCAGCTTAGGGCGGGGCTATGGCTACACCTTC. Its translation is CASSLGRGYGYTF.

This chain joins TRBV6-6 and TRBJ2-1; D call uncertain. The V and J ends lost 2 bases and 7 bases respectively, with 18 bases between them. The CDR3 has 16 amino acids. Germline V gene data show CDR1 as MNHNY and CDR2 as SVGAGI (reference sequence). CDR3 DNA sequence: TGTGCCAGCAGTTACGTCTTTTATAGGGATTTAAATGAGCAGTTCTTC. Its protein product is CASSYVFYRDLNEQFF.

The chain carries TRBV2 and TRBJ1-3; D uncertain. Deletions cut 2 bases from V and 0 bases from J, with 8 bases between. Per germline, CDR1 SNHLY and CDR2 FYNNEI. This CDR3 spans 15 amino acids. The CDR3 is CASSESASSGNTIYF. Here the CDR3 DNA reads TGTGCCAGCAGTGAATCGGCGAGCTCTGGAAACACCATATATTTT.

This clone was recorded only once. This chain joins TRBV5-1 and TRBJ2-3; 11 bases match TRBD2. The junction had 5 bases not matched to a gene; V was cut back by 5 bases and J by 0 bases. CDR1 SGHRS and CDR2 YFSETQ come from the germline V gene. This CDR3 has 16 amino acids. This chain's CDR3 is CASRKGLAESTDTQYF. The CDR3 nucleotides are TGCGCCAGCAGAAAGGGACTAGCGGAAAGCACAGATACGCAGTATTTT.

The J gene is TRBJ1-4, the V gene TRBV28; 9 positions match TRBD1. After removal of 6 bases from V and 16 bases from J, the junction contained 18 bases not matched to a gene. CDR1 is MDHEN, CDR2 SYDVKM, per germline. This CDR3 has 15 residues. CDR3 nucleotides: TGTGCCAGCAGGCCGACCGGGACAGGGCAGGGCAAGGGGTTTTTT. Protein sequence: CASRPTGTGQGKGFF.

CDR3 sequence: CASSWTSGRLAEQFF. The CDR3 DNA reads TGTGCCAGCAGCTGGACTAGCGGGAGGCTCGCAGAGCAGTTCTTC. The V gene is TRBV7-9, the J gene TRBJ2-1; 14 bases align to TRBD2. CDR3 length: 15 amino acids. CDR1 SEHNR and CDR2 FQNEAQ come from the germline V gene (reference sequence). After removal of 4 bases from V and 10 bases from J, the junction contained 6 bases not matched to a gene.

Points on this clone: This sample also contains other DNA sequences that code for the same CDR3. This rearrangement joins TRBV6-5 to TRBJ1-5; D is unresolved. Trimming shortened V by 8 bases and J by 4 bases, and 9 bases separated the two germline ends. The CDR3 spans 12 residues. CDR1 and CDR2 from the germline V gene are MNHEY and SVGAGI. CDR3 coding DNA: TGTGCCAGCCTTGGAGGGAATCAGCCCCAGCATTTT. Its translation: CASLGGNQPQHF.

The genes are TRBV7-8 and TRBJ1-2; D ambiguous. Trimming stripped 8 bases from V and 3 bases from J, with 13 bases between. CDR1 and CDR2 from the germline V gene are SGHVS and FQNEAQ. This CDR3 comprises 13 residues. In DNA, the CDR3 is TGTGCCAGCTCGACTGGTCGCGACTATGGCTACACCTTC. This sequence encodes CASSTGRDYGYTF.

This sequence joins TRBV7-9 and TRBJ1-1; a weak D match, TRBD1 (5 bases). CDR1 SEHNR and CDR2 FQNEAQ come from the germline V gene (reference sequence). The CDR3 totals 14 residues. V was trimmed by 6 bases and J by 4 bases, leaving 15 bases between them. The CDR3 loop reads CASRPPGGRTEAFF. CDR3 nucleotides: TGTGCCAGCAGACCCCCCGGGGGTCGCACTGAAGCTTTCTTT.